The following is a TCR beta chain sequence with its context. Its specificity is unknown. Indicated treatment: roughly 19 received Ad26.COV2.S at low or high dose, single or two shots; five or six received placebo; per-sample allocation not given. The study sampled participants on day 63 after the first vaccine or placebo injection. The method was immunoSEQ multiplex PCR; TCRdb's version includes in-frame clones alone and lacks a portion of them. This sample yields about 480,000 clones, of which around nine tenths are seen a single time; around 13% belongs to the top ten. Trimming took off 0 bases at V and 7 bases at J, with 13 bases between the two ends. The CDR3 runs 14 residues. CDR1 and CDR2 from the germline V gene are LGHDT and YNNKEL (reference sequence). The data were taken from a study of Ad26.COV2.S vaccination and SARS-CoV-2 variants. Looking at the study overall: Dosing was one shot or two shots 56 days apart.

Study outcomes and limitations: The analyses of TCR breadth and depth may have understated the size of total T cell responses.

Specimen: peripheral blood, collected in a trial of Ad26.COV2.S vaccine versus placebo. V gene TRBV3-1 (or the pseudogene TRBV3-2) combines with J gene TRBJ2-7; D might be TRBD2 (5 bases). This TCR came from a person between 18 and 60 years old who received the Ad26.COV2.S COVID-19 vaccine or a placebo. The CDR3 DNA reads TGTGCCAGCAGCCAAGATCTAGTCACGGGGGAGCAGTACTTC. This codes for CASSQDLVTGEQYF.